This record looks at one T cell receptor beta chain sequence and its context. What it binds is not known. Deletions cut 4 bases from V and 3 bases from J, with 13 bases between. CDR3 length: 15 residues. Germline V gives CDR1 LNHDA, CDR2 SQIVND (reference sequence). These data originate in a study of CD8+CD57+ T cells in acquired aplastic anemia. Findings of the study overall: Patients and controls shared twenty-nine CD8+ CDR3 sequences, highly expressed in patients. A significant difference in CD8+ Simpson's diversity between patients and controls was not found.

For CDR3 and TCR beta VDJ profiling, genomic DNA was the template used. TCRdb re-derived calls from the reads in MiXCR, one entry per CDR3 protein. The sample lists 35,000 to 45,000 distinct CDR3 sequences, more than 75% occurring once. This receptor was taken from a human donor in good health, serving as a control. The chain joins TRBV19 to TRBJ1-5; D is ambiguous. The material sequenced was sorted CD4+, CD8+, or CD8+CD57+ T cells (not recorded which) from PBMCs. CDR3 nucleotide sequence: TGTGCCAGTAGTAACTTAAAGGGTGACAATCAGCCCCAGCATTTT. Amino acids: CASSNLKGDNQPQHF.